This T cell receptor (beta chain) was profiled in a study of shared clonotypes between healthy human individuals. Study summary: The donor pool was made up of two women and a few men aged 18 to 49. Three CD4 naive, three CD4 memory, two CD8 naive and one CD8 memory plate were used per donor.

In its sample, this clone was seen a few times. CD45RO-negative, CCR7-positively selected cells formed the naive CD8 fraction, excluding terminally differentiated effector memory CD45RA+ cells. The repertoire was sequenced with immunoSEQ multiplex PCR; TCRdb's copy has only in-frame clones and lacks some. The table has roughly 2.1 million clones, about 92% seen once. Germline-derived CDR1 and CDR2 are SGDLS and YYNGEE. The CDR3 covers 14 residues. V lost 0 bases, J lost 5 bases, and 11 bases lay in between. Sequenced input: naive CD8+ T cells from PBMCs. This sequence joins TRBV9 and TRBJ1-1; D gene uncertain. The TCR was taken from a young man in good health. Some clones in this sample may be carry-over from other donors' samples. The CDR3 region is CASSVAAVSTEAFF. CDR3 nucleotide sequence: TGTGCCAGCAGCGTAGCGGCAGTATCTACTGAAGCTTTCTTT.